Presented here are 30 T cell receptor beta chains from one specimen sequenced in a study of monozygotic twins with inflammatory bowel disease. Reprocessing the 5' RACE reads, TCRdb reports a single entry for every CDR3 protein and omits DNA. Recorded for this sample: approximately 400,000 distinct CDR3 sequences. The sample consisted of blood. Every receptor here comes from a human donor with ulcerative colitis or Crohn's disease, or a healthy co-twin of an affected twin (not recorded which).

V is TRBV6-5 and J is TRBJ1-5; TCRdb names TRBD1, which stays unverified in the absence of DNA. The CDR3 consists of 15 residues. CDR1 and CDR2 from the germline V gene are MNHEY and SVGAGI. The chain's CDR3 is CASSYGQGASQPQHF.

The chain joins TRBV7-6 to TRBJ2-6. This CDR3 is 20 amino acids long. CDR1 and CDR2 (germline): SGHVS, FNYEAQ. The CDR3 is CASSQTQVQYIHSGANVLTF.

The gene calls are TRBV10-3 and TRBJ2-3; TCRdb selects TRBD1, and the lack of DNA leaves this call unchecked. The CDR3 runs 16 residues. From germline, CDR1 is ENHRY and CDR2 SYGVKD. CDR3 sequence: CAISRTSGELADTQYF.

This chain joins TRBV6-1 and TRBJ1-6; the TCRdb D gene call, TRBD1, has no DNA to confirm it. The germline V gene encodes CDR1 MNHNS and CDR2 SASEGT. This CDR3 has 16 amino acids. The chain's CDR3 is CASTTTGRLHNSPLHF.

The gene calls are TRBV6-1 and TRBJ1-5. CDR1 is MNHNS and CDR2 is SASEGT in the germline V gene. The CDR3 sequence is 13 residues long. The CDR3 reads CASNGIGNQPQHF.

CDR3: CASSSLGTGAKNIQYF. The gene calls are TRBV7-9 and TRBJ2-4. CDR3 size: 16 residues. Germline V CDR1 and CDR2: SEHNR, FQNEAQ (reference sequence). Supplemented by reference TRBV7-9 and TRBJ2-4, the full variable domain reads DTGVSQNPRHKITKRGQNVTFRCDPISEHNRLYWYRQTLGQGPEFLTYFQNEAQLEKSRLLSDRFSAERPKGSFSTLEIQRTEQGDSAMYLCASSSLGTGAKNIQYFGAGTRLSVL.

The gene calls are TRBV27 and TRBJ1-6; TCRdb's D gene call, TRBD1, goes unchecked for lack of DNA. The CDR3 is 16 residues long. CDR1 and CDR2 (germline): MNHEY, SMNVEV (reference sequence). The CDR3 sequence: CASKRTGAGYNSPLHF.

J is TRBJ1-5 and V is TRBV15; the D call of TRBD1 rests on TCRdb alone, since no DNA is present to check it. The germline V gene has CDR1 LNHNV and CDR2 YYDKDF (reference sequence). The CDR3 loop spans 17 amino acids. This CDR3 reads CATSRDHRQAENQPQHF.

This CDR3 is CATSRDLTGGYEQYF. The chain recombines TRBV15 with TRBJ2-7; TCRdb proposes TRBD1, but this gene call is untestable without DNA. The CDR3 is made up of 15 amino acids. Germline loops: CDR1 LNHNV, CDR2 YYDKDF (reference sequence).

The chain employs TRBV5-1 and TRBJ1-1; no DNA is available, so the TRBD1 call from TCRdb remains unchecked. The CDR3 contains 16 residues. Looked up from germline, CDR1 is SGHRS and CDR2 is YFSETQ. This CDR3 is CASSSRTRTGDTEAFF. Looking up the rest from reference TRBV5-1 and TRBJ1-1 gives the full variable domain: KAGVTQTPRYLIKTRGQQVTLSCSPISGHRSVSWYQQTPGQGLQFLFEYFSETQRNKGNFPGRFSGRQFSNSRSEMNVSTLELGDSALYLCASSSRTRTGDTEAFFGQGTRLTVV.

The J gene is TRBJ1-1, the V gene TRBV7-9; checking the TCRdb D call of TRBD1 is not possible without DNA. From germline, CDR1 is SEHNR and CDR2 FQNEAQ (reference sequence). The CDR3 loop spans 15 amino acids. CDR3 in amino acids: CASSQFRGGNTEAFF.

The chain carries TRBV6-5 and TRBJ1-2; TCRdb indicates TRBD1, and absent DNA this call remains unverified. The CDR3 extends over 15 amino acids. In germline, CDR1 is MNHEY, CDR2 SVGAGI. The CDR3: CASSYSPTGAQGYTF.

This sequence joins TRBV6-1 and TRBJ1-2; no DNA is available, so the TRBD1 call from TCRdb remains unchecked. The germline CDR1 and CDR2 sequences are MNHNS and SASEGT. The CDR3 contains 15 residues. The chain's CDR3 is CASSLTHRGDYGYTF.

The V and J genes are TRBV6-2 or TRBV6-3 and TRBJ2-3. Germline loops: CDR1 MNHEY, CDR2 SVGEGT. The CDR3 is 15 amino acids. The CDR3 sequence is CASSYSAVQADTQYF.

The CDR3 sequence: CASSRSSVPGEQYF. The chain combines TRBV5-1 with TRBJ2-7; without DNA, the TCRdb call of TRBD1 cannot be checked. The CDR3 loop spans 14 amino acids. Germline CDR1 SGHRS, CDR2 YFSETQ.

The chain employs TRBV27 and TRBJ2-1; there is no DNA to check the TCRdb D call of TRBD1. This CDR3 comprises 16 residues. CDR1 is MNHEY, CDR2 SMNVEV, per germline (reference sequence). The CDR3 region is CASSFSQGVRSNEQFF.

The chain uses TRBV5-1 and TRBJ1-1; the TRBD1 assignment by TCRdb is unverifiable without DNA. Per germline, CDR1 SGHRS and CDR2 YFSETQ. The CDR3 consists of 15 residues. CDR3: CASSSRSQSNTEAFF.

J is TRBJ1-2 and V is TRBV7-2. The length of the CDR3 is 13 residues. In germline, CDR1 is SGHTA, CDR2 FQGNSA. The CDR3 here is CASSPDGTYGYTF.

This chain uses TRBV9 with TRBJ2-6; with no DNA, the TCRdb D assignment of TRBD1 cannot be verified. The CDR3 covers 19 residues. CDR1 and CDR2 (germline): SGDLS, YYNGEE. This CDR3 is CASSGDGTGKSSGANVLTF.

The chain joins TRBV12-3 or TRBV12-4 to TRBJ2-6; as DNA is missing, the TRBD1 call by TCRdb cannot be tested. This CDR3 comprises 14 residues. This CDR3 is CASYRVSGANVLTF.

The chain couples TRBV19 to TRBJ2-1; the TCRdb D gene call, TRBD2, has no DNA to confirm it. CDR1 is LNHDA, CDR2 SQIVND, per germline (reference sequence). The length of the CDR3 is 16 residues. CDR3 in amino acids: CASSFPAGLAGNEQFF.

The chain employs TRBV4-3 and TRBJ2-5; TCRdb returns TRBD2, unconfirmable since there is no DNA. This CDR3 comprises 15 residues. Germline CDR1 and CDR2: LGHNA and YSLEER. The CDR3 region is CASSQSPGGQETQYF.

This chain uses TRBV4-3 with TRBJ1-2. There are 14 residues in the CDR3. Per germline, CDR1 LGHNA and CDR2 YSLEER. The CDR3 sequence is CASSQGGGNYGYTF.

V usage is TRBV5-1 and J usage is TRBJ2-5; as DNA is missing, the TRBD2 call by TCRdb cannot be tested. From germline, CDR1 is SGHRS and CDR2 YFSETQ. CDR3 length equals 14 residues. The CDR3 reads CASGLAGGQETQYF.

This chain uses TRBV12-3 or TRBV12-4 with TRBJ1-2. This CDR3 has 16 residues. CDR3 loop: CASSLWSEGFSYGYTF.

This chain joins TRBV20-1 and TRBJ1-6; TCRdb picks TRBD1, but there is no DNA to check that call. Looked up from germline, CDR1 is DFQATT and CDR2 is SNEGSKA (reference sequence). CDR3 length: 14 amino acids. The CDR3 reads CSAPRGLGNSPLHF.

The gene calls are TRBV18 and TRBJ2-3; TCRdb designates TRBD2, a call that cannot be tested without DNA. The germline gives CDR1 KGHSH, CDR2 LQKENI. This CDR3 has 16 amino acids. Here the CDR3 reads CASSPLSGRGADTQYF.

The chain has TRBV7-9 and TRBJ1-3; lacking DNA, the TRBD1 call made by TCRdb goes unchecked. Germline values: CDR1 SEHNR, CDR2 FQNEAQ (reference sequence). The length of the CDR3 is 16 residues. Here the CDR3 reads CASSLLTGASGNTIYF.

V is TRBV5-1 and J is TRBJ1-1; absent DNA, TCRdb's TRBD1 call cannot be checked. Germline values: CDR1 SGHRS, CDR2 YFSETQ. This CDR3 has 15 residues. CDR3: CASSTGPGVATEAFF.

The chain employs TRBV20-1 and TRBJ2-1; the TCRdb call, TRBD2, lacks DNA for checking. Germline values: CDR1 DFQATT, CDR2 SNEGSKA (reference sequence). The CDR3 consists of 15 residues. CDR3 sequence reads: CSARGWGSGVNEQFF.